This TCR beta chain was identified in a study of CD8 T cells in ankylosing spondylitis. Findings and caveats of the study: Ankylosing spondylitis blood seemed to carry a telltale TCR beta motif made of eight highly homologous variants. CD8+ disease-linked clones were present at relatively low frequencies in blood. Significantly higher representation of disease-linked clones was reported for matched ankylosing spondylitis synovial fluid.

TCR beta libraries were made by quantitative 5'-RACE with molecular barcodes. TCRdb redid the calling of the 5' RACE reads with MiXCR, one entry per CDR3 protein. The sample holds roughly 42,000 distinct CDR3 sequences, less than 3.5% seen once. CDR1 SGDLS and CDR2 YYNGEE come from the germline V gene. Trimming left V 4 bases short and J 2 bases short, with 11 bases between. This CDR3 is 14 amino acids long. This clonotype was seen many times. The antigen is unknown. This sequence was found in a male donor with ankylosing spondylitis or in good health (not recorded which). V and J are TRBV9 and TRBJ2-3, with D hard to call. Material: blood, either unsorted or a sorted T cell fraction (not recorded which). This chain's CDR3 is CASSLLVVTDTQYF. CDR3 DNA: TGTGCCAGCAGCCTCTTAGTCGTCACAGATACGCAGTATTTT.